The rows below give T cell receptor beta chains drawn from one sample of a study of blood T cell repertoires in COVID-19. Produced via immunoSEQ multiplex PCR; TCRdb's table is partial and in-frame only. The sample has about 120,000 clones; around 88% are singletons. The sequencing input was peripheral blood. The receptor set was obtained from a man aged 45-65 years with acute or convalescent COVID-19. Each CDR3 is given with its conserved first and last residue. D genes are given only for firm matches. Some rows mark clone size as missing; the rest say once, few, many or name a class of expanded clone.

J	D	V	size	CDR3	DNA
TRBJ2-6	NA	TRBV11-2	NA	CASSDSSGANVLTF	TGTGCCAGCAGCGATAGTTCTGGGGCCAACGTCCTGACTTTC
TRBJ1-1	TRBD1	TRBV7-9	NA	CASSFPGTGAHTNTEAFF	TGTGCCAGCAGCTTTCCCGGGACAGGGGCGCACACGAACACTGAAGCTTTCTTT
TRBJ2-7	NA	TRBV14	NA	CASSQVAGVVEQYF	TGTGCCAGCAGCCAAGTGGCAGGGGTGGTCGAGCAGTACTTC
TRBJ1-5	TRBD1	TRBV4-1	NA	CASSQELGQGLNQPQHF	TGCGCCAGCAGCCAAGAATTGGGACAGGGCCTGAATCAGCCCCAGCATTTT
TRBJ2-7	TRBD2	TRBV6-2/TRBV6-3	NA	CASSYSVTGGRYEQYF	TGTGCCAGCAGTTACTCGGTTACGGGAGGGCGGTACGAGCAGTACTTC
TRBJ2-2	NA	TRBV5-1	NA	CASRYAGYTGELFF	TGCGCCAGCCGCTATGCAGGGTACACCGGGGAGCTGTTTTTT
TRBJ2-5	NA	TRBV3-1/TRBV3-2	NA	CASSQVGRREETQYF	TGTGCCAGCAGCCAAGTTGGACGCCGGGAGGAGACCCAGTACTTC
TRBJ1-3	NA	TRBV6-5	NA	CASSRDRGNTIYF	TGTGCCAGCAGCCGAGACAGGGGAAACACCATATATTTT
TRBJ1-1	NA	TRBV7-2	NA	CASELLGEGTEAFF	TGTGCCAGCGAACTACTGGGAGAGGGCACTGAAGCTTTCTTT
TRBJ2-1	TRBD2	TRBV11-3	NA	CASSTSGTSGSGSYNEQFF	TGTGCCAGCAGCACCTCCGGGACTAGCGGGAGCGGTTCCTACAATGAGCAGTTCTTC
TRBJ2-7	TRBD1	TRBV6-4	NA	CASGEPTGGIEQYF	TGTGCCAGCGGGGAACCGACAGGGGGCATAGAGCAGTACTTC
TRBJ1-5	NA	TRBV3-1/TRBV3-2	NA	CASSDGTFNQPQHF	TGTGCCAGCAGCGACGGGACATTCAATCAGCCCCAGCATTTT
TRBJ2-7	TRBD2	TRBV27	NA	CASSYRTSGGYEQYF	TGTGCCAGCAGTTACCGGACTAGCGGTGGGTACGAGCAGTACTTC
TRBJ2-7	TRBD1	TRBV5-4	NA	CASTPGQGSHEQYF	TGTGCCAGCACCCCGGGACAGGGGTCCCACGAGCAGTACTTC
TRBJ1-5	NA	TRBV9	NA	CASSGGQWGQPQHF	TGTGCCAGCAGTGGGGGCCAGTGGGGTCAGCCCCAGCATTTT
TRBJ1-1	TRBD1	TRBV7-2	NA	CASSWTGGLGTEAFF	TGTGCCAGCAGCTGGACAGGGGGCTTGGGTACTGAAGCTTTCTTT
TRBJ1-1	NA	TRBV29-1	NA	CSAAGPGGMNTEAFF	TGCAGCGCTGCCGGCCCCGGGGGGATGAACACTGAAGCTTTCTTT
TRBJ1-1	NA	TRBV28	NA	CASRQKQGKNTEAFF	TGTGCCAGCAGACAAAAACAGGGCAAGAACACTGAAGCTTTCTTT
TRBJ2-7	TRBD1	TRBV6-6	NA	CASILGRDRRDEQYF	TGTGCCAGCATCCTAGGTCGGGACAGGAGGGACGAGCAGTACTTC
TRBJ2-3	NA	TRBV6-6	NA	CASTGWGTDTQYF	TGTGCCAGCACGGGATGGGGCACAGATACGCAGTATTTT
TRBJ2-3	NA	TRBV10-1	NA	CASSESLTDRSDTQYF	TGCGCCAGCAGTGAGTCGTTGACGGACAGATCAGATACGCAGTATTTT
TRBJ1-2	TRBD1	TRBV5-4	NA	CASSLKKAQGAGYGYTF	TGTGCCAGCAGCCTTAAAAAAGCCCAGGGGGCGGGTTATGGCTACACCTTC
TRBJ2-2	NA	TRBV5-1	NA	CASSPLGGKSGELFF	TGCGCCAGCAGCCCCTTGGGGGGTAAGAGCGGGGAGCTGTTTTTT
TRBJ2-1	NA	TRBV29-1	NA	CSVEGLLNEQFF	TGCAGCGTTGAGGGACTCCTCAATGAGCAGTTCTTC
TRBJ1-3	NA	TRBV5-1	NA	CASSFGGVGNTIYF	TGCGCCAGCAGCTTTGGCGGGGTTGGAAACACCATATATTTT
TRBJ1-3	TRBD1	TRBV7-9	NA	CASSSDRQSSGNTIYF	TGTGCCAGCAGCTCGGACAGGCAGAGCTCTGGAAACACCATATATTTT
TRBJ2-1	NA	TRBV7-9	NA	CASSFVGGRASEQFF	TGTGCCAGCAGCTTCGTCGGAGGGCGGGCAAGTGAGCAGTTCTTC
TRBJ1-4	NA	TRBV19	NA	CASSFRARTNEKLFF	TGTGCCAGTAGTTTCAGGGCCAGAACTAATGAAAAACTGTTTTTT
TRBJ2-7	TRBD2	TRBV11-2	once	CASSLLGTSGFYYEQYF	TGTGCCAGCAGCTTATTGGGGACTAGCGGATTTTACTACGAGCAGTACTTC
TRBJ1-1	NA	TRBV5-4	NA	CASSFDTNTEAFF	TGTGCCAGCAGCTTCGACACAAACACTGAAGCTTTCTTT
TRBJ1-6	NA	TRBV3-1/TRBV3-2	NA	CASSPIGGGGSPLHF	TGTGCCAGCAGTCCTATCGGCGGGGGTGGCTCACCCCTCCACTTT
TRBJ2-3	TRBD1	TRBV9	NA	CASSRDRGTDTQYF	TGTGCCAGCAGCCGGGACAGGGGTACAGATACGCAGTATTTT
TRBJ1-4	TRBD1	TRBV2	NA	CASKVRQGADINEKLFF	TGTGCCAGCAAAGTTCGACAGGGGGCCGATATTAATGAAAAACTGTTTTTT
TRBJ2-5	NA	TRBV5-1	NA	CASSSRLGETQYF	TGCGCCAGCAGCTCCCGACTCGGAGAGACCCAGTACTTC
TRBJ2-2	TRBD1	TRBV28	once	CASSWTGNTGELFF	TGTGCCAGCAGTTGGACAGGGAACACCGGGGAGCTGTTTTTT
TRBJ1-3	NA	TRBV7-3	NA	CASSLGFAWGHPGNTIYF	TGTGCCAGCAGCTTAGGGTTTGCGTGGGGCCACCCTGGAAACACCATATATTTT
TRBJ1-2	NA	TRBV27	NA	CASWSGGANGYTF	TGTGCCAGCTGGTCCGGCGGCGCGAATGGCTACACCTTC
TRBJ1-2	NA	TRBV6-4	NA	CASSDSTRQAPHTF	TGTGCCAGCAGTGACTCGACGAGACAGGCGCCGCACACCTTC
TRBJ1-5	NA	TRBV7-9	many	CASSPGRTDRDQPQHF	TGTGCCAGCAGCCCAGGACGGACAGATAGGGATCAGCCCCAGCATTTT
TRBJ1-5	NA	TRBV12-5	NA	CASGLTVNQPQHF	TGTGCTAGTGGTTTGACAGTCAATCAGCCCCAGCATTTT
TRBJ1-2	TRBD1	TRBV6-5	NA	CASRRQGLSGYTF	TGTGCCAGCAGAAGACAGGGATTGAGTGGCTACACCTTC
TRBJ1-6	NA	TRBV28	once	CASSVINTGNSNSPLHF	TGTGCCAGCAGTGTAATCAATACAGGCAATTCTAATTCACCCCTCCACTTT
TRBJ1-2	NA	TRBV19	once	CASHGGEQRLINYGYTF	TGTGCCAGTCACGGAGGGGAGCAAAGATTAATTAACTATGGCTACACCTTC
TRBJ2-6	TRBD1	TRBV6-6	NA	CASSRTGANSGANVLTF	TGTGCCAGCAGTCGGACAGGGGCCAACTCTGGGGCCAACGTCCTGACTTTC
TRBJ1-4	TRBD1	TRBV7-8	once	CASSLEPGQGQRGNEKLFF	TGTGCCAGCAGCTTGGAGCCGGGACAGGGCCAACGGGGTAATGAAAAACTGTTTTTT
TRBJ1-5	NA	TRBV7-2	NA	CASSLDGGKGQPQHF	TGTGCCAGCAGCTTAGATGGAGGGAAAGGCCAGCCCCAGCATTTT
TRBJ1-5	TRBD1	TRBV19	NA	CASSIGRGQYQPQHF	TGTGCCAGTAGTATTGGCAGGGGACAGTATCAGCCCCAGCATTTT
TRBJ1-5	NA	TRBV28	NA	CASGWGGDNQPQHF	TGTGCCAGCGGTTGGGGGGGGGACAATCAGCCCCAGCATTTT